This T cell receptor (beta chain) was sequenced for a study of CD8+CD57+ T cells in acquired aplastic anemia. V was pared by 4 bases and J by 7 bases, with 3 bases of the junction left unmatched. The CDR3 spans 14 residues. Per the germline V gene, CDR1 is SGHTA and CDR2 is FQGTGA. CD8+CD57+ cell expansion, shown by flow cytometry, had occurred in the patients selected for sequencing. Patients were therapy-naive when their blood was sampled. The TCR beta profiling, which covered VDJ combination and CDR3 sequence, was carried out using genomic DNA as the template. TCRdb redid the calling of the reads with MiXCR, one entry per CDR3 protein. The sample has fewer than 200,000 distinct CDR3 sequences, around half seen once.

Sequencing was performed on sorted CD4+, CD8+, or CD8+CD57+ T cells (not recorded which) from PBMCs. The sequence derives from a human donor with aplastic anemia. The J gene is TRBJ2-1, the V gene TRBV7-3; 11 bases match TRBD1. Here the CDR3 reads CASSSWDRGNEQFF. CDR3 nucleotides: TGTGCCAGCAGCTCCTGGGACAGGGGGAATGAGCAGTTCTTC.